Presented here are 23 T cell receptor beta chains from one specimen sequenced in a study of T cell changes during pregnancy in multiple sclerosis. Using immunoSEQ multiplex PCR, the repertoire was profiled, and TCRdb retains in-frame clones only, with some absent. The repertoire holds roughly 40,000 clones, 85% to 90% seen once, with around 0.63% in the top ten. Sequencing used CD4+ T cells from peripheral blood mononuclear cells, obtained in the first trimester of pregnancy. These receptors all come from a female donor with multiple sclerosis, enrolled in a pregnancy study.

The chain carries TRBV15 and TRBJ1-5, with 7 bases fitting TRBD1. The CDR3 sequence is 16 residues long. Germline loops: CDR1 LNHNV, CDR2 YYDKDF (reference sequence). V trimming: 1 base; J trimming: 0 bases; junction bases outside the gene matches: 3. CDR3 in amino acids: CATSRGQGYSNQPQHF. In nucleotides, the CDR3 is TGTGCCACCAGCAGAGGACAGGGCTATAGCAATCAGCCCCAGCATTTT.

Here the CDR3 DNA reads TGTGCCAGCAGTCCTACGACAGGGGGCTTGGGGCCCCAGCATTTT. The encoded protein is CASSPTTGGLGPQHF. This chain joins TRBV28 and TRBJ1-5; 10 nucleotides line up with TRBD1. Germline assignment: CDR1 MDHEN and CDR2 SYDVKM. V was clipped by 5 bases and J by 9 bases; unmatched bases: 10. The CDR3 has 15 amino acids.

The chain links TRBV7-9 to TRBJ1-5; TRBD1 might be the D (5 bases). Germline lookup yields CDR1 SEHNR and CDR2 FQNEAQ (reference sequence). V was shortened by 1 base and J by 0 bases, with 7 bases between the two germline ends. This CDR3 is 15 amino acids long. CDR3 coding DNA: TGTGCCAGCAGCTTAGGACAGATTAGCAATCAGCCCCAGCATTTT. Translated: CASSLGQISNQPQHF.

The chain employs TRBV10-3 and TRBJ1-1, with D perhaps TRBD1 (6 bases). CDR3 size: 14 residues. The ends were cut back, 6 bases at V and 0 bases at J, with 11 bases in the middle. Germline values: CDR1 ENHRY, CDR2 SYGVKD. In nucleotides, the CDR3 is TGTGCCATCAGCCTAGGACAGTTGAACACTGAAGCTTTCTTT. Residues: CAISLGQLNTEAFF.

V and J are TRBV19 and TRBJ1-1, with TRBD1 matching 7 bases. The germline gives CDR1 LNHDA, CDR2 SQIVND (reference sequence). CDR3 length equals 13 residues. V was clipped by 5 bases and J by 4 bases; unmatched bases: 4. The CDR3 reads CASSGQVTTEAFF. CDR3 DNA sequence: TGTGCCAGTAGTGGACAGGTAACCACTGAAGCTTTCTTT.

The V gene is TRBV6-5, the J gene TRBJ1-1, with 10 nucleotides matching TRBD1. Germline CDR1 reads MNHEY; CDR2 reads SVGAGI. The CDR3 is made up of 15 amino acids. With V trimmed by 0 bases and J by 4 bases, 2 bases remained unmatched. The CDR3 sequence: CASSYSRTGGTEAFF. The CDR3 DNA follows: TGTGCCAGCAGTTACTCGAGGACAGGGGGCACTGAAGCTTTCTTT.

This chain joins TRBV6-5 and TRBJ1-2; a possible D gene is TRBD1 (5 bases). V was trimmed by 5 bases and J by 7 bases, leaving 11 bases between them. CDR3 length equals 12 residues. Looked up from germline, CDR1 is MNHEY and CDR2 is SVGAGI. The DNA of the CDR3 is TGTGCCAGCAGTATCGCAGGGTCTGGCTACACCTTC. Translation: CASSIAGSGYTF.

The chain links TRBV10-1 to TRBJ2-7; 9 bases line up with TRBD2. In germline, CDR1 is WNHNN, CDR2 SYGVQD (reference sequence). CDR3 length equals 14 residues. Losses at the gene ends were 3 bases for V and 5 bases for J; bases not matched to a gene: 5. CDR3 sequence: CASSDSGRIDEQYF. In nucleotides, the CDR3 is TGCGCCAGCAGTGATAGCGGGAGAATTGACGAGCAGTACTTC.

The V call is TRBV20-1, the J call TRBJ2-5; no definite D call. From germline, CDR1 is DFQATT and CDR2 SNEGSKA (reference sequence). Trimming stripped 0 bases from V and 5 bases from J, with 4 bases between. The CDR3 consists of 11 residues. In DNA, the CDR3 is TGCAGTGCTAGAGATGAGGAGACCCAGTACTTC. This translates into CSARDEETQYF.

V usage is TRBV5-1 and J usage is TRBJ1-2; 7 bases match TRBD1. The CDR3 has 15 amino acids. The V gene's germline CDR1 is SGHRS and CDR2 YFSETQ. The V and J ends lost 0 bases and 3 bases, in that order; junction bases with no gene match: 5. CDR3 amino acids: CASSLEGARDYGYTF. The CDR3 DNA sequence: TGCGCCAGCAGCTTGGAGGGGGCGCGGGACTATGGCTACACCTTC.

The chain carries TRBV5-1 and TRBJ1-1; 12 bases fit TRBD1. The V gene end was trimmed by 4 bases and the J gene end by 5 bases; junction bases not matched to a gene: 6. CDR3 size: 15 residues. CDR1 and CDR2 (germline): SGHRS, YFSETQ. The CDR3 is CASSGWGQGATEAFF. Here the CDR3 DNA reads TGCGCCAGCAGCGGCTGGGGACAGGGGGCAACTGAAGCTTTCTTT.

CDR3 loop: CASSFNRDNEQFF. The CDR3, as DNA: TGTGCCAGCAGTTTTAACAGAGACAATGAGCAGTTCTTC. The gene calls are TRBV27 and TRBJ2-1, with D uncertain. CDR3 length: 13 amino acids. Germline V gene data show CDR1 as MNHEY and CDR2 as SMNVEV (reference sequence). With 3 bases removed from V and 5 bases from J, the gap between germline ends came to 8 bases.

V usage is TRBV5-1 and J usage is TRBJ1-1; D possibly corresponds to TRBD1 (5 bases). The CDR3 runs to 15 residues. The V and J ends lost 0 bases and 10 bases respectively, with 19 bases between them. Germline values: CDR1 SGHRS, CDR2 YFSETQ. The CDR3 region is CASSLVWGPVSGAFF. DNA for the CDR3: TGCGCCAGCAGCTTGGTCTGGGGCCCCGTTTCCGGAGCTTTCTTT.

V usage is TRBV2 and J usage is TRBJ2-3; 13 nucleotides agree with TRBD2. The trim removed 10 bases at V and 0 bases at J, leaving 13 bases unmatched. From germline, CDR1 is SNHLY and CDR2 FYNNEI. The CDR3 extends over 18 amino acids. CDR3 in amino acids: CAITAPLLAGGSTDTQYF. The CDR3, as DNA: TGTGCCATCACGGCCCCGCTACTAGCGGGAGGGAGCACAGATACGCAGTATTTT.

This clone was observed a handful of times. The chain carries TRBV5-1 and TRBJ2-3; 10 nucleotides agree with TRBD1. CDR3 length equals 18 residues. CDR1 SGHRS and CDR2 YFSETQ come from the germline V gene. The ends lost 1 base at V and 4 bases at J; junction bases unmatched: 12. CDR3 amino acids: CASSLNPLDRGRSDTQYF. For the CDR3, the DNA is TGCGCCAGCAGCTTGAATCCCCTCGACAGGGGGCGGTCAGATACGCAGTATTTT. The entire variable domain, with the rest obtained from reference TRBV5-1 and TRBJ2-3, is as follows: KAGVTQTPRYLIKTRGQQVTLSCSPISGHRSVSWYQQTPGQGLQFLFEYFSETQRNKGNFPGRFSGRQFSNSRSEMNVSTLELGDSALYLCASSLNPLDRGRSDTQYFGPGTRLTVL.

The V gene is TRBV19, the J gene TRBJ2-1, with D tentatively TRBD1 (6 bases). Between the trimmed V and J ends, which lost 4 bases and 9 bases, there was a span of 25 bases. Germline values: CDR1 LNHDA, CDR2 SQIVND (reference sequence). The CDR3 has 17 amino acids. CDR3 nucleotide sequence: TGTGCCAGTAGTACACGATCAGGGGTTAGTGCCGGTAGTGAGCAGTTCTTC. It specifies CASSTRSGVSAGSEQFF.

The chain recombines TRBV6-5 with TRBJ1-2; D call uncertain. Germline V gene sequence: CDR1 MNHEY, CDR2 SVGAGI. Trimming cost V 5 bases and J 6 bases, with 13 bases left between them. The CDR3 is 13 residues long. CDR3 region: CASSRQSSHGYTF. The CDR3 nucleotides read TGTGCCAGCAGTCGGCAATCTAGCCATGGCTACACCTTC.

V and J are TRBV12-5 and TRBJ2-7, with 8 positions matching TRBD1. The CDR3 sequence is 15 residues long. The germline V gene encodes CDR1 LGHNT and CDR2 FRNRAP. With 6 bases clipped from V and 7 bases from J, the junction kept 14 bases outside the gene matches. The CDR3 loop is CASGLLTGVGGEQYF. CDR3 bases: TGTGCTAGTGGCCTGCTGACAGGGGTGGGGGGTGAGCAGTACTTC.

The chain joins TRBV27 to TRBJ2-7; 10 nucleotides line up with TRBD2. CDR1 MNHEY and CDR2 SMNVEV come from the germline V gene (reference sequence). Losses at the gene ends were 6 bases for V and 0 bases for J; bases not matched to a gene: 8. CDR3 length: 16 residues. The CDR3 loop reads CASSRILAGLSYEQYF. The DNA of the CDR3 is TGTGCCAGCAGCCGTATACTAGCGGGGCTCTCCTACGAGCAGTACTTC.

The chain employs TRBV10-3 and TRBJ2-7; 7 bases line up with TRBD1. Germline values: CDR1 ENHRY, CDR2 SYGVKD. CDR3 length: 12 amino acids. V shed 8 bases and J 3 bases; nucleotides not matched to a gene: 4. The CDR3 DNA is TGTGCCATCGGACAGGCCTTCTACGAGCAGTACTTC. Translation gives CAIGQAFYEQYF.

The rearrangement joins TRBV10-3 to TRBJ1-2, with D possibly TRBD1 on 6 matching bases. This CDR3 has 16 amino acids. V lost 2 bases to trimming and J lost 12 bases, with 25 bases between them. Germline CDR1 is ENHRY and CDR2 is SYGVKD. The CDR3 DNA is TGTGCCATCAGTGAGACGTCCCAGGGGACCGGGCGGAGCCACACCTTC. It is translated as CAISETSQGTGRSHTF.

The rearrangement uses TRBV14 and TRBJ2-4; the match to TRBD1 covers 10 bases. This CDR3 is 14 amino acids long. Germline CDR1 reads SGHDN; CDR2 reads FVKESK. The V and J ends lost 4 bases and 9 bases, in that order; junction bases with no gene match: 6. CDR3 bases: TGTGCCAGCAGCCCGCGGGACAGGGGAGGCATTCAGTACTTC. It yields the protein CASSPRDRGGIQYF.

The gene calls are TRBV4-2 and TRBJ2-3; 8 nucleotides match TRBD2. The CDR3 sequence is 15 residues long. The junction had 2 bases not matched to a gene; V was cut back by 1 base and J by 2 bases. Germline CDR1 and CDR2: LGHNA and YNFKEQ. The CDR3 DNA sequence: TGTGCCAGCAGCCAAGCTAGCGGGTTCACAGATACGCAGTATTTT. Translated: CASSQASGFTDTQYF.